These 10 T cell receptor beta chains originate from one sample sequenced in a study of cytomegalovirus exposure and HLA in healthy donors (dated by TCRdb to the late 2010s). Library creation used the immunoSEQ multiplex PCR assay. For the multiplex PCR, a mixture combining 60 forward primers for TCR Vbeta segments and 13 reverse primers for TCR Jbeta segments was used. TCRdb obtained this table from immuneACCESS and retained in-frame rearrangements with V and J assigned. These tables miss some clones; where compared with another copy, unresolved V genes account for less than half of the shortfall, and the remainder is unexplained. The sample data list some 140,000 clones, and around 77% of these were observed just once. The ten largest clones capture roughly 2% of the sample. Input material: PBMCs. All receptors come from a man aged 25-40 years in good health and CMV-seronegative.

In DNA form, the CDR3 reads TGTGCCAGTAGTACCCTACAGGGAGCCAATCAGCCCCAGCATTTT. Encoded protein: CASSTLQGANQPQHF. The V call is TRBV19, the J call TRBJ1-5; weak D call: TRBD1 (6 bases). Germline CDR1 is LNHDA and CDR2 is SQIVND (reference sequence). Trimming cost V 4 bases and J 3 bases, with 13 bases left between them. The CDR3 covers 15 residues.

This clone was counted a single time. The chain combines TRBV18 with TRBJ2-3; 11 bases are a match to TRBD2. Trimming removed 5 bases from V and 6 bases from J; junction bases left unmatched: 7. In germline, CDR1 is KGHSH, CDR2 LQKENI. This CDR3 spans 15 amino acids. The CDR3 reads CASSSQASGRDTQYF. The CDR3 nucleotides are TGTGCCAGCTCAAGCCAGGCTAGCGGGAGGGATACGCAGTATTTT. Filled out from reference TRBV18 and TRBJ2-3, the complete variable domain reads NAGVMQNPRHLVRRRGQEARLRCSPMKGHSHVYWYRQLPEEGLKFMVYLQKENIIDESGMPKERFSAEFPKEGPSILRIQQVVRGDSAAYFCASSSQASGRDTQYFGPGTRLTVL.

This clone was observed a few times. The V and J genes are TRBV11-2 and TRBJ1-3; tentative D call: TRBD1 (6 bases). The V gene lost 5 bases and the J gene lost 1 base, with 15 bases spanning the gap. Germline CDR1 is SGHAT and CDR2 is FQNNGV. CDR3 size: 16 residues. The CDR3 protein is CASSTGGRGSGNTIYF. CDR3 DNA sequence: TGTGCCAGCAGCACCGGTGGAAGGGGGTCTGGAAACACCATATATTTT.

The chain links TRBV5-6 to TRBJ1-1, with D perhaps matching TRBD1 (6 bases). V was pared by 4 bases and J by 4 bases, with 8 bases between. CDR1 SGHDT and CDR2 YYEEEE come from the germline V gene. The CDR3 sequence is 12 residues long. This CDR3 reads CASSIGGTEAFF. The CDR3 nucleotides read TGTGCCAGCAGCATAGGGGGCACTGAAGCTTTCTTT.

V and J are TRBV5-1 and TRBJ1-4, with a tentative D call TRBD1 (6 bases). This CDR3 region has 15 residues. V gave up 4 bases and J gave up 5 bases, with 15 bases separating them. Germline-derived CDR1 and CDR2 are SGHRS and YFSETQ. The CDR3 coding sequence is TGCGCCAGCAGCGAAACAGGGTCGATGAATGAAAAACTGTTTTTT. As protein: CASSETGSMNEKLFF.

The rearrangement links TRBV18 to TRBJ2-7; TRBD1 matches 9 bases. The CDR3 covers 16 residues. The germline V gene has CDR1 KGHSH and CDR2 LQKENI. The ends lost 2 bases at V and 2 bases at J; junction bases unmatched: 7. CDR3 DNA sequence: TGTGCCAGCTCACCAGCCCTCGGGACAGGGACCTACGAGCAGTACTTC. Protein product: CASSPALGTGTYEQYF.

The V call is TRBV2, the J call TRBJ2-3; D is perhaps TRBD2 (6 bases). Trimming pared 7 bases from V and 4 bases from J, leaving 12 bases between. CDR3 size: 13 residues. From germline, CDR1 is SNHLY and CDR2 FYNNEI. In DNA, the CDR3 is TGTGCCAGCATCCGACTAGGTCCAGATACGCAGTATTTT. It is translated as CASIRLGPDTQYF. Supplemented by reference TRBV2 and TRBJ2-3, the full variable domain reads EPEVTQTPSHQVTQMGQEVILRCVPISNHLYFYWYRQILGQKVEFLVSFYNNEISEKSEIFDDQFSVERPDGSNFTLKIRSTKLEDSAMYFCASIRLGPDTQYFGPGTRLTVL.

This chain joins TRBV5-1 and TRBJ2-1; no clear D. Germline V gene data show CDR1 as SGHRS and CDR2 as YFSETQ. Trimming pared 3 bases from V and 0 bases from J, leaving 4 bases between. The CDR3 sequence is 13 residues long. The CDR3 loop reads CASSWLSYNEQFF. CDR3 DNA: TGCGCCAGCAGCTGGCTCTCCTACAATGAGCAGTTCTTC.

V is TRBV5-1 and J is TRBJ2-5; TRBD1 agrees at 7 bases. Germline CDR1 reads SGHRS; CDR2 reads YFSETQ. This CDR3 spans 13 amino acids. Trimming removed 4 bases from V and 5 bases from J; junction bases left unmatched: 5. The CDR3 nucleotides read TGCGCCAGCAGCGTGACAGGGAGCGAGACCCAGTACTTC. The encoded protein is CASSVTGSETQYF. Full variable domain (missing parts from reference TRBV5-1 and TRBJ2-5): KAGVTQTPRYLIKTRGQQVTLSCSPISGHRSVSWYQQTPGQGLQFLFEYFSETQRNKGNFPGRFSGRQFSNSRSEMNVSTLELGDSALYLCASSVTGSETQYFGPGTRLLVL.

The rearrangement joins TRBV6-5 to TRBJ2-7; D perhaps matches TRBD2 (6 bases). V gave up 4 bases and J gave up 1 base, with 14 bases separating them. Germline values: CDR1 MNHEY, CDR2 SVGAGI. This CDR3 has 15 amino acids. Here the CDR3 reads CASSSMGGSSYEQYF. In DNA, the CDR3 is TGTGCCAGCAGTTCCATGGGGGGTTCTTCCTACGAGCAGTACTTC.